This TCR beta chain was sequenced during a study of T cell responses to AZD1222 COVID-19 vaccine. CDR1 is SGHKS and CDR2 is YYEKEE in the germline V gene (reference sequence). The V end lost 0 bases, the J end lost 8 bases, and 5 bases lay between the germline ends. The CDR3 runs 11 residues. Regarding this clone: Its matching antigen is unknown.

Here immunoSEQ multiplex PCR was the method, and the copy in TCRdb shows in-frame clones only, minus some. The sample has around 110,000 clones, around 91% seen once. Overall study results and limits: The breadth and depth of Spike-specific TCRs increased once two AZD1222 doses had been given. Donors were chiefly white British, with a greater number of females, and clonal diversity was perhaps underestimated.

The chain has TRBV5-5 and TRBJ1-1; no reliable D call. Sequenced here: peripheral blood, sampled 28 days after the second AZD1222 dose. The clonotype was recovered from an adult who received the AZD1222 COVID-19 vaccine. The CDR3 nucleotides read TGTGCCAGCAGCTTGGGCAGGGAAGCTTTCTTT. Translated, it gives CASSLGREAFF.